This TCR beta chain came from a study of T cell responses to AZD1222 COVID-19 vaccine. Study-level background: The analysis combined second doses at about 4 or about 12 weeks. Findings and caveats of the study: No repertoire was sampled before or during the peak T cell response, only after it. Nearly half of spike-specific TCRs reportedly target unmutated variant regions. Clonal diversity may have been underestimated, and the donors were mostly white British, with more females than males.

About this clone: Its antigen is currently unknown.

TCRdb keeps only in-frame clones here, not all; method: immunoSEQ multiplex PCR. The sample comprises about 120,000 clones, approximately 92% of which are singletons, and 3.1% rests with the top ten. The germline gives CDR1 SQVTM, CDR2 ANQGSEA. This CDR3 has 13 amino acids. With 0 bases removed from V and 4 bases from J, the gap between germline ends came to 9 bases. The origin of this receptor is an adult in good health. Material: peripheral blood, obtained on day 0 of AZD1222 vaccination. V usage is TRBV29-1 and J usage is TRBJ2-5; D possibly corresponds to TRBD2 (5 bases). CDR3 sequence reads: CSVEDLGVETQYF. The CDR3 bases are TGCAGCGTTGAAGATCTCGGGGTAGAGACCCAGTACTTC.